A selection of T cell receptor beta chains follows, all from one sample in a study of T cell responses to AZD1222 COVID-19 vaccine. Sequencing was performed with immunoSEQ multiplex PCR; in TCRdb, only in-frame clones are kept and a portion is missing. The table shows roughly 140,000 clones, with around 94% occurring only once. The source material was peripheral blood, sampled 28 days after the second AZD1222 dose. The receptors here all came from an adult who received the AZD1222 COVID-19 vaccine. The CDR3 runs from the conserved cysteine through the conserved F or W. A D gene is named only where the DNA matches it firmly. Size values are once, few and many counts, or a class for expanded clones, and some rows have none.

CDR3,DNA,D,J,size,V
CASSIQGSRNSPLHF,TGTGCCAGTAGTATACAGGGTAGCCGCAATTCACCCCTCCACTTT,NA,TRBJ1-6,NA,TRBV19
CASSIPRGYTF,TGTGCCAGCAGCATACCCCGTGGCTACACCTTC,NA,TRBJ1-2,NA,TRBV9
CASSPAGVGYTF,TGCGCCAGCAGCCCCGCAGGGGTTGGCTACACCTTC,NA,TRBJ1-2,once,TRBV4-1
CASSPPNGVGYTF,TGTGCCAGCAGTCCCCCGAATGGGGTTGGCTACACCTTC,NA,TRBJ1-2,NA,TRBV27
CASRSTGLKGYTF,TGTGCCAGCAGGTCTACAGGGTTAAAGGGCTACACCTTC,NA,TRBJ1-2,NA,TRBV12-3/TRBV12-4
CASSRADLRNTEAFF,TGTGCCAGTAGTCGGGCAGACCTAAGGAACACTGAAGCTTTCTTT,NA,TRBJ1-1,NA,TRBV19
CASSVMIRTANTEAFF,TGCGCCAGCAGTGTTATGATTAGGACGGCGAACACTGAAGCTTTCTTT,NA,TRBJ1-1,NA,TRBV10-2
CASSYGDNQPQHF,TGTGCCAGCAGTTACGGCGATAATCAGCCCCAGCATTTT,NA,TRBJ1-5,NA,TRBV6-5
CASSIDTSNQPQHF,TGTGCCAGTAGTATAGATACGAGCAATCAGCCCCAGCATTTT,NA,TRBJ1-5,once,TRBV19
CSARDIGQYF,TGCAGTGCTAGAGATATCGGGCAGTACTTC,NA,TRBJ2-5,few,TRBV20-1
CASSLPGNTIYF,TGTGCCAGCAGTCTCCCGGGAAACACCATATATTTT,NA,TRBJ1-3,NA,TRBV27
CASSQAGTGGNQPQHF,TGTGCCAGCAGCCAGGCCGGGACAGGGGGGAATCAGCCCCAGCATTTT,TRBD1,TRBJ1-5,NA,TRBV14
CASSPQDSGFYGYTF,TGTGCCAGCAGTCCTCAGGACAGTGGGTTCTATGGCTACACCTTC,NA,TRBJ1-2,NA,TRBV6-6
CASSLAPGQEREKLFF,TGCGCCAGCAGCTTGGCCCCGGGGCAGGAAAGGGAAAAACTGTTTTTT,NA,TRBJ1-4,NA,TRBV5-1
CASSIPPLAGGLNEQFF,TGTGCCAGTAGTATCCCTCCCCTAGCGGGAGGTCTGAATGAGCAGTTCTTC,TRBD2,TRBJ2-1,NA,TRBV19
CASSMDRDYGYTF,TGTGCCAGTAGTATGGACAGGGACTATGGCTACACCTTC,TRBD1,TRBJ1-2,NA,TRBV19
CASSSGRSYNSPLHF,TGTGCCAGCAGTTCGGGCCGCTCCTATAATTCACCCCTCCACTTT,NA,TRBJ1-6,NA,TRBV6-5
CASSSTGRLFF,TGTGCCAGCAGCTCCACAGGACGCCTGTTTTTT,NA,TRBJ2-2,once,TRBV7-3
CASSVEGQLPINEQFF,TGTGCCAGCAGCGTAGAGGGACAGCTGCCCATAAATGAGCAGTTCTTC,TRBD1,TRBJ2-1,NA,TRBV9
CSASSSSSYNSPLHF,TGCAGTGCTAGTTCAAGCAGCTCCTATAATTCACCCCTCCACTTT,NA,TRBJ1-6,NA,TRBV20-1
CATSNLSRDTGEHF,TGTGCCACCAGTAATTTGTCCCGGGACACAGGGGAGCATTTT,TRBD1,TRBJ1-5,NA,TRBV24-1
CASRHEAGPTDTQYF,TGTGCCAGCAGGCACGAAGCGGGCCCCACAGATACGCAGTATTTT,NA,TRBJ2-3,NA,TRBV5-8
CASSVGLAGAEQFF,TGTGCCAGCAGCGTAGGACTAGCGGGAGCTGAGCAGTTCTTC,TRBD2,TRBJ2-1,NA,TRBV9
CASSPGHHTEAFF,TGTGCCAGCAGTCCGGGACACCACACTGAAGCTTTCTTT,NA,TRBJ1-1,NA,TRBV28
CASSSSGRETQYF,TGTGCCAGCAGCTCCAGCGGGAGAGAGACCCAGTACTTC,TRBD2,TRBJ2-5,NA,TRBV7-2
CASGLDRGFYGYTF,TGTGCTAGTGGCCTTGACAGGGGTTTCTATGGCTACACCTTC,TRBD1,TRBJ1-2,once,TRBV12-5
CASSLGFTTGELFF,TGTGCCAGCAGCTTAGGGTTCACCACCGGGGAGCTGTTTTTT,NA,TRBJ2-2,once,TRBV7-9
CASSLNPRGENTEAFF,TGTGCCAGCAGTTTAAACCCGCGAGGAGAGAACACTGAAGCTTTCTTT,NA,TRBJ1-1,NA,TRBV28
CATSDLPTSGGQETQYF,TGTGCCACCAGTGATTTGCCGACTAGCGGGGGGCAGGAGACCCAGTACTTC,TRBD2,TRBJ2-5,once,TRBV24-1
CATQFSSGNTIYF,TGTGCCACCCAGTTTAGCTCTGGAAACACCATATATTTT,NA,TRBJ1-3,NA,TRBV6-5
CASSPYRGGYTF,TGTGCCAGCAGCCCTTACAGGGGTGGCTACACCTTC,TRBD1,TRBJ1-2,once,TRBV7-8
CASGMGGYGYTF,TGTGCCAGCGGTATGGGGGGATATGGCTACACCTTC,NA,TRBJ1-2,NA,TRBV11-2
CASSAGQGLSNQPQHF,TGTGCCAGCTCAGCGGGACAGGGGTTGAGCAATCAACCCCAGCATTTT,TRBD1,TRBJ1-5,once,TRBV18
CASSLEHFLSGANVLTF,TGTGCCAGCAGCTTAGAACACTTCCTCTCTGGGGCCAACGTCCTGACTTTC,NA,TRBJ2-6,NA,TRBV7-9
CASSHQPTGANYGYTF,TGTGCCAGCAGCCATCAACCGACAGGGGCCAACTATGGCTACACCTTC,TRBD1,TRBJ1-2,NA,TRBV3-1/TRBV3-2
CASSRRDQYAPLHF,TGTGCCAGCAGTCGCCGGGACCAATATGCGCCCCTCCACTTT,NA,TRBJ1-6,NA,TRBV6-2/TRBV6-3
CASSPTSGRALEQYF,TGTGCCAGCAGCCCCACGAGCGGGAGGGCCCTCGAGCAGTACTTC,TRBD2,TRBJ2-7,NA,TRBV3-1/TRBV3-2
CASSIDPVLWGTEAFF,TGTGCCAGTAGTATAGATCCGGTTCTTTGGGGCACTGAAGCTTTCTTT,NA,TRBJ1-1,NA,TRBV19
CASSLSWGRGEQYF,TGTGCCAGCAGTTTATCCTGGGGGAGAGGGGAGCAGTACTTC,NA,TRBJ2-7,NA,TRBV27
CASSHGRENTEAFF,TGTGCCAGCAGCCACGGACGGGAGAACACTGAAGCTTTCTTT,NA,TRBJ1-1,NA,TRBV11-1
CASSQVQGITEAFF,TGCGCCAGCAGCCAAGTACAGGGCATCACTGAAGCTTTCTTT,NA,TRBJ1-1,NA,TRBV4-1
CASSLWGATGELFF,TGTGCCAGCAGTTTATGGGGGGCGACCGGGGAGCTGTTTTTT,NA,TRBJ2-2,NA,TRBV28